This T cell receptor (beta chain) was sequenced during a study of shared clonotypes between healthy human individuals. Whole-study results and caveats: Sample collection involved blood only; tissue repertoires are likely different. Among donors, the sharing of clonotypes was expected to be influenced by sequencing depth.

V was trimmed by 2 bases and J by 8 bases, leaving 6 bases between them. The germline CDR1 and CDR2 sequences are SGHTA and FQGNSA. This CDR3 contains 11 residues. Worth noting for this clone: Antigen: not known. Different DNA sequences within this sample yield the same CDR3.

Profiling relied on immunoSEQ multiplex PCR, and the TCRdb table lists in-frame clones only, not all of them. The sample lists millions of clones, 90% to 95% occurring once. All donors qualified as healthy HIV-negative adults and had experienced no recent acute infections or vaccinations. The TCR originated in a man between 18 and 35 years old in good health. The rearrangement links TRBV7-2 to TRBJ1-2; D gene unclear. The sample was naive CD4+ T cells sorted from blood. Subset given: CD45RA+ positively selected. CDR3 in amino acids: CASSLQGGYTF. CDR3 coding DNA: TGTGCCAGCAGCTTACAAGGCGGCTACACCTTC. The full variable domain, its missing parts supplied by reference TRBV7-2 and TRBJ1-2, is GAGVSQSPSNKVTEKGKDVELRCDPISGHTALYWYRQSLGQGLEFLIYFQGNSAPDKSGLPSDRFSAERTGGSVSTLTIQRTQQEDSAVYLCASSLQGGYTFGSGTRLTVV.